Below, 25 T cell receptor beta chains from the same sample are listed, as sequenced in a study of low-dose radiotherapy and immunotherapy resistance in tumors. TRAV- and TRBV-specific primers were used for first-strand cDNA, which covered alpha and beta chains. TCR amplification used 15 to 20 PCR cycles, a constant-region primer and a V-primer adapter. TCRdb passed the reads through MiXCR, listing each CDR3 protein once. The sample records 31,000 or so distinct CDR3 sequences, approximately 49% being singletons. The time point was: after trial treatment. Treatment: LDRT plus nivolumab, ipilimumab, low-dose cyclophosphamide and aspirin (RACIN trial). Material: PBMCs, obtained after low-dose radiotherapy plus immunotherapy. The origin of the receptors is a male donor with gallbladder cancer.

The V call is TRBV5-1, the J call TRBJ2-3; 9 bases align to TRBD1. The CDR3 consists of 16 residues. Germline CDR1 SGHRS, CDR2 YFSETQ. After removal of 3 bases from V and 2 bases from J, the junction contained 7 bases not matched to a gene. The CDR3, as DNA: TGCGCCAGCAGCTCTTCTGGGACAGGGATCACAGATACGCAGTATTTT. This encodes CASSSSGTGITDTQYF.

This clonotype was counted a single time. A read error is the likely source, as a far larger clone sits one nucleotide away. This chain connects TRBV6-1 to TRBJ2-3; unclear D gene. Per germline, CDR1 MNHNS and CDR2 SASEGT. This CDR3 has 15 residues. CDR3 coding DNA: TGCGCCAACAGTCATTTTCGACTTTTCACAGATACGCAGTATTTT. It yields the protein CANSHFRLFTDTQYF.

The rearrangement uses TRBV7-3 and TRBJ2-2; no reliable D call. The CDR3 extends over 14 amino acids. Germline V gene data show CDR1 as SGHTA and CDR2 as FQGTGA. Deletions cut 5 bases from V and 3 bases from J, with 10 bases between. CDR3 sequence reads: CASSTTDDTGELFF. Here the CDR3 DNA reads TGTGCCAGCAGCACTACGGATGACACCGGGGAGCTGTTTTTT.

The chain couples TRBV5-1 to TRBJ2-7; D is undetermined. The germline V gene has CDR1 SGHRS and CDR2 YFSETQ. CDR3 length: 13 amino acids. Trimming stripped 3 bases from V and 3 bases from J, with 10 bases between. The DNA for the CDR3 is TGCGCCAGCAGCTCCCGGAGCAACTACGAGCAGTACTTC. Translated: CASSSRSNYEQYF.

In regard to this clonotype: Its ends do not fully match the called genes, so a read error is possible. The chain couples TRBV28 to TRBJ2-1; D is uncertain. Germline CDR1 and CDR2: MDHEN and SYDVKM. The length of the CDR3 is 13 residues. The CDR3 loop reads CASSPRSYNEQFF. The DNA of the CDR3 is TGTGCCAGCAGCCCAAGATCCTACAATGAGCAGTTTTTC.

This chain connects TRBV7-2 to TRBJ2-1, with D possibly matching TRBD2 (6 bases). V gave up 1 base and J gave up 1 base, with 14 bases separating them. The V gene's germline CDR1 is SGHTA and CDR2 FQGNSA. The CDR3 runs to 17 residues. CDR3 region: CASSLGGPGGSYNEQFF. The CDR3 DNA follows: TGTGCCAGCAGCTTAGGGGGCCCCGGGGGATCCTACAATGAGCAGTTCTTC.

This chain uses TRBV20-1 with TRBJ2-1; D may be TRBD2 (7 bases). Germline values: CDR1 DFQATT, CDR2 SNEGSKA (reference sequence). V gave up 1 base and J gave up 15 bases, with 13 bases separating them. The length of the CDR3 is 11 residues. The CDR3 nucleotides are TGCAGTGCTAGAGTTGGGGGGGCCCTGTTCTTC. Protein sequence: CSARVGGALFF.

The chain has TRBV27 and TRBJ2-1, with D possibly TRBD1 on 5 matching bases. Germline loops: CDR1 MNHEY, CDR2 SMNVEV (reference sequence). V dropped 4 bases and J dropped 5 bases, with 18 bases sitting between them. The length of the CDR3 is 16 residues. The CDR3 nucleotides are TGTGCCAGCAGTTCTCTACCGGGCAGGGAAGACAATGAGCAGTTCTTC. This translates into CASSSLPGREDNEQFF.

A note on this clonotype: Given a far larger clone just one base away, this is likely a sequencing read error. The CDR3, as DNA: TGTGCCAGCAGCCTCTCTTCCGGGACCCTAACTTACTACGAGCAGTTCTTC. Protein product: CASSLSSGTLTYYEQFF. This sequence joins TRBV13 and TRBJ2-1; either TRBD1 or TRBD2 may supply D (5 bases each). Per germline, CDR1 PRHDT and CDR2 FYEKMQ (reference sequence). The CDR3 runs to 17 residues. V lost 5 bases, J lost 10 bases, and 27 bases lay in between.

This clonotype has just a few counts. The chain links TRBV2 to TRBJ2-2; 10 positions match TRBD2. The CDR3 totals 14 residues. Trimming removed 6 bases from V and 7 bases from J; junction bases left unmatched: 5. Germline V gene sequence: CDR1 SNHLY, CDR2 FYNNEI. CDR3 DNA sequence: TGTGCCAGCAGGGGGACTAGCGCCGGCGGGGAGCTGTTTTTT. This sequence encodes CASRGTSAGGELFF.

This clonotype was observed at least ten times. The CDR3: CAIEDGFYEQFF. In DNA form, the CDR3 reads TGTGCCATCGAAGACGGGTTCTATGAGCAGTTCTTC. The rearrangement joins TRBV10-3 to TRBJ2-1; D is unresolved. The CDR3 covers 12 residues. V was pared by 8 bases and J by 8 bases, with 13 bases between. Germline CDR1 and CDR2: ENHRY and SYGVKD.

Many counts were recorded for this clonotype. The V gene is TRBV6-4, the J gene TRBJ1-1; D unresolved. The CDR3 is 14 residues long. V was cut by 0 bases and J by 3 bases, with 8 bases left in between. In germline, CDR1 is MRHNA, CDR2 SNTAGT. The CDR3 DNA reads TGTGCCAGCAGTGACTCAGGGCTGTACACTGAAGCTTTCTTT. Its protein product is CASSDSGLYTEAFF.

This clonotype was seen only once. The rearrangement joins TRBV28 to TRBJ2-1; D might be TRBD2 (5 bases). The CDR3 sequence is 14 residues long. The germline V gene has CDR1 MDHEN and CDR2 SYDVKM. V was shortened by 3 bases and J by 4 bases, with 10 bases between the two germline ends. The CDR3 region is CASSLGRGYNEQFF. The DNA of the CDR3 is TGTGCCAGCAGTTTGGGGAGAGGGTACAATGAGCAGTTCTTC. The full variable domain, with the rest looked up from reference TRBV28 and TRBJ2-1, is DVKVTQSSRYLVKRTGEKVFLECVQDMDHENMFWYRQDPGLGLRLIYFSYDVKMKEKGDIPEGYSVSREKKERFSLILESASTNQTSMYLCASSLGRGYNEQFFGPGTRLTVL.

Concerning this clonotype itself: A far larger clone is only one base removed, so a read error is likely. The chain links TRBV9 to TRBJ2-1; 7 nucleotides agree with TRBD2. V was pared by 3 bases and J by 10 bases, with 16 bases of the junction left unmatched. Looked up from germline, CDR1 is SGDLS and CDR2 is YYNGEE. The CDR3 runs 16 residues. Here the CDR3 reads CASSASVGGARNEQFF. CDR3 in DNA: TGTGCCAGCAGCGCATCCGTGGGAGGGGCCCGGAACGAGCAGTTCTTC.

At least ten counts were recorded for this clonotype. The DNA of the CDR3 is TGTGCCAGCAGCTTAACCCAGGGAAACAATGAGCAGTTCTTC. This encodes CASSLTQGNNEQFF. The J gene is TRBJ2-1, the V gene TRBV7-9; a weak D match, TRBD1 (5 bases). The CDR3 loop spans 14 amino acids. Germline V gene lookup returns CDR1 SEHNR and CDR2 FQNEAQ (reference sequence). The V end lost 2 bases, the J end lost 5 bases, and 10 bases lay between the germline ends.

Points on this clonotype: A read error is likely here: a far larger clone is one base away. The rearrangement links TRBV9 to TRBJ1-5; tentatively, D is TRBD1 (5 bases). V was trimmed by 4 bases and J by 0 bases, leaving 11 bases between them. Germline lookup yields CDR1 SGDLS and CDR2 YYNGEE. This CDR3 has 15 residues. As DNA, the CDR3 is TGTGCCAGCAGCTGGGGGGTGAGTAGCAATCAGCCCCAGCATTTT. Translated: CASSWGVSSNQPQHF.

In the case of this clonotype: The DNA is left out, because the CDR3 cannot be placed on it with certainty; the CDR3 is given as TCRdb lists it. The chain carries TRBV11-2 and TRBJ2-1; the tabulated D call, TRBD2, remains unverified against the DNA. The CDR3 spans 24 residues, counting both ends. Germline V gene data show CDR1 as SGHAT and CDR2 as FQNNGV. This chain's CDR3 is CASSFYICSAGDSGRGREKNEQFF.

The rearrangement links TRBV28 to TRBJ2-1, with D perhaps TRBD2 (6 bases). Trimming left V 5 bases short and J 5 bases short, with 16 bases between. Germline CDR1 is MDHEN and CDR2 is SYDVKM. This CDR3 region has 15 residues. For the CDR3, the DNA is TGTGCCAGCAGTCTCACCGGGACTGGAAACAATGAGCAGTTCTTC. Translating it yields CASSLTGTGNNEQFF. Full variable domain (rest looked up from reference TRBV28 and TRBJ2-1): DVKVTQSSRYLVKRTGEKVFLECVQDMDHENMFWYRQDPGLGLRLIYFSYDVKMKEKGDIPEGYSVSREKKERFSLILESASTNQTSMYLCASSLTGTGNNEQFFGPGTRLTVL.

The table lists this clonotype with a count of one. The chain links TRBV5-1 to TRBJ2-1; 9 bases match TRBD1. The CDR3 is 14 residues long. V was clipped by 7 bases and J by 2 bases; unmatched bases: 4. Germline loops: CDR1 SGHRS, CDR2 YFSETQ. The CDR3 region is CASADRGTYNEQFF. CDR3 sequence (DNA): TGCGCCAGCGCCGACAGGGGGACCTACAATGAGCAGTTCTTC.

The J gene is TRBJ2-1, the V gene TRBV28; 7 bases match TRBD2. With 4 bases clipped from V and 2 bases from J, the junction kept 2 bases outside the gene matches. The CDR3 runs to 14 residues. The germline V gene encodes CDR1 MDHEN and CDR2 SYDVKM. The CDR3, as DNA: TGTGCCAGCAGTTCAAGCGGGACCTACAATGAGCAGTTCTTC. It is translated as CASSSSGTYNEQFF.

At least ten counts were recorded for this clonotype. The CDR3 region is CASSRNSDTEAFF. In nucleotides, the CDR3 is TGTGCCAGCTCACGGAACTCGGACACTGAAGCTTTCTTT. V and J are TRBV18 and TRBJ1-1; the D is unclear. This CDR3 is built from 13 residues. The V gene's germline CDR1 is KGHSH and CDR2 LQKENI. The germline V and J ends were trimmed by 4 bases and 3 bases, with 9 bases remaining between them.

With respect to this clonotype: A read error is the likely source, as a far larger clone sits one nucleotide away. This chain uses TRBV28 with TRBJ2-7; TRBD1 is a possible D gene (6 bases). The CDR3 sequence is 15 residues long. The germline gives CDR1 MDHEN, CDR2 SYDVKM. V lost 2 bases, J lost 7 bases, and 18 bases lay in between. The CDR3, as DNA: TGTGCCAGCAGTTTAGTACAGGGTTTTTACAATGAGCAGTACTTC. Translated: CASSLVQGFYNEQYF.

V and J are TRBV5-3 and TRBJ2-5; maybe TRBD2 (6 bases). TRBV5-3 is an ORF, and what it does is uncertain. The CDR3 contains 14 residues. V gave up 8 bases and J gave up 2 bases, with 16 bases separating them. The CDR3 loop reads CASVLGGRQETQYF. CDR3 DNA sequence: TGTGCCAGTGTACTGGGGGGTCGACAAGAGACCCAGTACTTC.

Of note for this clonotype: This likely traces to a read error, being one base from a far larger clone. J is TRBJ2-7 and V is TRBV7-6; 7 bases match TRBD2. This CDR3 comprises 16 residues. Germline CDR1 and CDR2: SGHVS and FNYEAQ. Trimming took 1 base from V and 7 from J; bases not matched to a gene: 13. DNA for the CDR3: TGTGCCAGCAGCTTAGAGGCGGGAGCGAATTTTAATGAGCAGTACTTC. Translated: CASSLEAGANFNEQYF. The full variable domain, with the rest looked up from reference TRBV7-6 and TRBJ2-7, is GAGVSQSPRYKVTKRGQDVALRCDPISGHVSLYWYRQALGQGPEFLTYFNYEAQQDKSGLPNDRFSAERPEGSISTLTIQRTEQRDSAMYRCASSLEAGANFNEQYFGPGTRLTVT.

The genes are TRBV13 and TRBJ2-5; 14 nucleotides match TRBD2. Germline CDR1 PRHDT, CDR2 FYEKMQ (reference sequence). V shed 5 bases, J shed 4 bases, and the junction held 3 bases outside the gene matches. This CDR3 has 15 residues. CDR3 DNA sequence: TGTGCCAGCAGCCTGGGGACTAGCGGGGGAGAGACCCAGTACTTC. Protein sequence: CASSLGTSGGETQYF.